These 12 T cell receptor beta chains came from one sample sequenced in a study of T cell responses to AZD1222 COVID-19 vaccine. TCRdb keeps only in-frame clones here, not all; method: immunoSEQ multiplex PCR. Among 85,000 to 90,000 clones listed, approximately 88% were seen once. Sequenced material: peripheral blood, taken on day 0 of AZD1222 vaccination. The receptor source for this set is an adult in good health.

The V call is TRBV5-1, the J call TRBJ2-7; 9 bases agree with TRBD2. V was pared by 5 bases and J by 3 bases, with 6 bases of the junction left unmatched. CDR1 and CDR2 from the germline V gene are SGHRS and YFSETQ. CDR3 length equals 14 residues. The chain's CDR3 is CASRPSGRNYEQYF. CDR3 sequence (DNA): TGCGCCAGCAGACCAAGCGGGAGGAACTACGAGCAGTACTTC.

The V gene is TRBV5-1, the J gene TRBJ2-2; TRBD2 matches at 7 bases. V dropped 0 bases and J dropped 6; count of bases not matched to a gene: 8. Germline V gene data show CDR1 as SGHRS and CDR2 as YFSETQ. CDR3 length equals 16 residues. The CDR3 region is CASSLALLATAGELFF. DNA for the CDR3: TGCGCCAGCAGCTTGGCCTTACTAGCGACGGCCGGGGAGCTGTTTTTT. Full variable domain (missing parts from reference TRBV5-1 and TRBJ2-2): KAGVTQTPRYLIKTRGQQVTLSCSPISGHRSVSWYQQTPGQGLQFLFEYFSETQRNKGNFPGRFSGRQFSNSRSEMNVSTLELGDSALYLCASSLALLATAGELFFGEGSRLTVL.

The rearrangement uses TRBV11-3 and TRBJ1-1; 8 positions match TRBD1. J lost 10 bases, V lost 3 bases, and 4 bases had no gene match. Germline assignment: CDR1 SGHNT and CDR2 YENEEA. The length of the CDR3 is 12 residues. Here the CDR3 DNA reads TGTGCCAGCAGCTTGCCAGGGGGCGCAGCTTTCTTT. Its translation is CASSLPGGAAFF.

This chain joins TRBV18 and TRBJ1-5; D gene ambiguous. V lost 2 bases and J 5 bases, leaving 10 bases between the germline ends. Germline assignment: CDR1 KGHSH and CDR2 LQKENI. CDR3 size: 14 residues. CDR3 loop: CASSPRSGDQPQHF. CDR3 DNA sequence: TGTGCCAGCTCACCAAGGTCCGGTGATCAGCCCCAGCATTTT.

In its sample, this clone was seen once. This chain connects TRBV10-2 to TRBJ2-1; 7 nucleotides match TRBD2. Germline CDR1 and CDR2: WSHSY and SAAADI. The CDR3 consists of 15 residues. With 8 bases clipped from V and 1 base from J, the junction kept 8 bases outside the gene matches. The CDR3 here is CASGGVRRSYNEQFF. CDR3 nucleotides: TGCGCCAGCGGGGGGGTCCGCCGGTCCTACAATGAGCAGTTCTTC.

V gene TRBV27 combines with J gene TRBJ1-5, with D possibly matching TRBD1 (5 bases). V was shortened by 4 bases and J by 1 base, with 11 bases between the two germline ends. CDR1 MNHEY and CDR2 SMNVEV come from the germline V gene (reference sequence). The CDR3 totals 15 residues. CDR3 loop: CASSYSWDSNQPQHF. CDR3 DNA sequence: TGTGCCAGCAGTTACTCTTGGGACAGCAATCAGCCCCAGCATTTT.

This clone appeared a few times. This chain links TRBV7-8 with TRBJ2-7, with 10 bases fitting TRBD1. V shed 5 bases, J shed 2 bases, and the junction held 9 bases outside the gene matches. This CDR3 region has 16 residues. Germline-derived CDR1 and CDR2 are SGHVS and FQNEAQ. The CDR3 protein is CASSVTGGSTAYEQYF. CDR3 in DNA: TGTGCCAGCAGCGTGACAGGGGGCTCTACTGCCTACGAGCAGTACTTC. The variable domain in full, completed from reference TRBV7-8 and TRBJ2-7, reads GAGVSQSPRYKVAKRGQDVALRCDPISGHVSLFWYQQALGQGPEFLTYFQNEAQLDKSGLPSDRFFAERPEGSVSTLKIQRTQQEDSAVYLCASSVTGGSTAYEQYFGPGTRLTVT.

The V call is TRBV30, the J call TRBJ2-7; weak D call: TRBD1 (6 bases). Trimming cost V 5 bases and J 3 bases, with 14 bases left between them. This CDR3 is built from 13 residues. CDR1 and CDR2 (germline): GTSNPN, SVGIG (reference sequence). The CDR3 DNA is TGTGCCTGGTGTACAGGGTTCGGCTACGAGCAGTACTTC. It specifies CAWCTGFGYEQYF.

This clone was observed a single time. The gene calls are TRBV10-3 and TRBJ2-1, with D perhaps being TRBD1 or TRBD2 (5 bases each). With 7 bases removed from V and 7 bases from J, the gap between germline ends came to 11 bases. Germline values: CDR1 ENHRY, CDR2 SYGVKD. The CDR3 has 12 amino acids. This CDR3 reads CAITRGENEQFF. CDR3 nucleotide sequence: TGTGCCATCACCCGAGGGGAGAATGAGCAGTTCTTC.

The rearrangement links TRBV6-5 to TRBJ1-5; D possibly corresponds to TRBD1 (5 bases). Germline assignment: CDR1 MNHEY and CDR2 SVGAGI. This CDR3 is 14 amino acids long. The V and J ends lost 1 base and 5 bases respectively, with 9 bases between them. CDR3 in DNA: TGTGCCAGCAGTTACTTTCAGGGCCATCAGCCCCAGCATTTT. This sequence encodes CASSYFQGHQPQHF.

The chain is built from TRBV28 and TRBJ2-3, with D possibly TRBD2 on 6 matching bases. CDR3 length: 15 amino acids. In germline, CDR1 is MDHEN, CDR2 SYDVKM. The V and J ends lost 3 bases and 2 bases respectively, with 12 bases between them. This CDR3 reads CASSFRGSHTDTQYF. For the CDR3, the DNA is TGTGCCAGCAGTTTTCGGGGGAGCCACACAGATACGCAGTATTTT. The entire variable domain, with the rest obtained from reference TRBV28 and TRBJ2-3, is as follows: DVKVTQSSRYLVKRTGEKVFLECVQDMDHENMFWYRQDPGLGLRLIYFSYDVKMKEKGDIPEGYSVSREKKERFSLILESASTNQTSMYLCASSFRGSHTDTQYFGPGTRLTVL.

The table lists this clone with a count of one. The chain links TRBV28 to TRBJ2-5; 9 nucleotides align to TRBD1. Trimming cost V 5 bases and J 7 bases; bases outside gene matches: 11. Germline V CDR1 and CDR2: MDHEN, SYDVKM. This CDR3 contains 15 residues. CDR3 amino acids: CASSQGGTGRGTQYF. The CDR3 region has the DNA TGTGCCAGCAGTCAAGGGGGGACAGGGCGTGGGACCCAGTACTTC.